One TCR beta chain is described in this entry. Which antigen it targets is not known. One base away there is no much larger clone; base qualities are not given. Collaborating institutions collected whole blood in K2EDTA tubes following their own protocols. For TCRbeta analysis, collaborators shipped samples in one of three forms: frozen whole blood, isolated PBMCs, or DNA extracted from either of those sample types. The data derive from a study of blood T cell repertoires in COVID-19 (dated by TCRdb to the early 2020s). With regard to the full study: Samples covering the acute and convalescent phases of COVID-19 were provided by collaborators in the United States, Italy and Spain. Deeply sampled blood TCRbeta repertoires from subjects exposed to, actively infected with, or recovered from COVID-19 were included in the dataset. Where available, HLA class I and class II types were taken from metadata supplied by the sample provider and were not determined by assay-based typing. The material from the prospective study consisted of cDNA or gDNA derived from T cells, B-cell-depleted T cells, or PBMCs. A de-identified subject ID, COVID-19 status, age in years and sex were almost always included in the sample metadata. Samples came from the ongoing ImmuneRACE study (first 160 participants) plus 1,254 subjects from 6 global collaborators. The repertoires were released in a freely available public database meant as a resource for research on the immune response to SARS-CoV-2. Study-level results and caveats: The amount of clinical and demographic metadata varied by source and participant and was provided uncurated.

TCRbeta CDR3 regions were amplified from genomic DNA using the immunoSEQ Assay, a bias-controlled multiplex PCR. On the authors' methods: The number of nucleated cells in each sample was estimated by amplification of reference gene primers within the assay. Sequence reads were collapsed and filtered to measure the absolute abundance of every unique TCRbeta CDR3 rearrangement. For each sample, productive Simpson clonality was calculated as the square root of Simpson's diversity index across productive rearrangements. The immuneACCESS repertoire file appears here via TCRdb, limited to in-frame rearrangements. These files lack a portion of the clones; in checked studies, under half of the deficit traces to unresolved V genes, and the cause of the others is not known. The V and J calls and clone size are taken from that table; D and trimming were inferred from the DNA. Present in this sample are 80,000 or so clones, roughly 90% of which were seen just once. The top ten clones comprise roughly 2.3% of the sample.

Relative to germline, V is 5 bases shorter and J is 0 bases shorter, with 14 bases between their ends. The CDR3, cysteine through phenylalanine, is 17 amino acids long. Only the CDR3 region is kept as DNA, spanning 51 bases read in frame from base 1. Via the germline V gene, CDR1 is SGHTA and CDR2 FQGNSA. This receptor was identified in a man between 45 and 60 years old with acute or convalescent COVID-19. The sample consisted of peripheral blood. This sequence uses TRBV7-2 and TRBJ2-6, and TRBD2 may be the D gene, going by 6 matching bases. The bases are TGTGCCAGCAGCGCGGCGGGACGGATCTCTGGGGCCAACGTCCTGACTTTC. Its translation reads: CASSAAGRISGANVLTF.